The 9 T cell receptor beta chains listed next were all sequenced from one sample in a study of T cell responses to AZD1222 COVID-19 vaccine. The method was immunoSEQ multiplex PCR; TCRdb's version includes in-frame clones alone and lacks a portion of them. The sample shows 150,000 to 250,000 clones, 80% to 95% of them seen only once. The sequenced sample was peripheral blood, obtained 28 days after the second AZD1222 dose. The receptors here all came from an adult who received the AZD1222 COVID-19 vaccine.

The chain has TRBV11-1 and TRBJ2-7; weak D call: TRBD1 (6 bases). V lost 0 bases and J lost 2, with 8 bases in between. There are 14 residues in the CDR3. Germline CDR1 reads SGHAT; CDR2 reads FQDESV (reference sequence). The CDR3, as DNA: TGTGCCAGCAGCTTAGCCGCAGGGGCCTACGAGCAGTACTTC. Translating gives CASSLAAGAYEQYF. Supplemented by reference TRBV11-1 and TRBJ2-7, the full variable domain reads EAEVAQSPRYKITEKSQAVAFWCDPISGHATLYWYRQILGQGPELLVQFQDESVVDDSQLPKDRFSAERLKGVDSTLKIQPAELGDSAMYLCASSLAAGAYEQYFGPGTRLTVT.

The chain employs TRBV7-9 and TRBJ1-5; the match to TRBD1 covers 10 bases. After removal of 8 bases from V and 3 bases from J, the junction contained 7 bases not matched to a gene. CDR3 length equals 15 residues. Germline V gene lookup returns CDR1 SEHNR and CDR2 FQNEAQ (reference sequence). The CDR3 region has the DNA TGTGCCAGCGTACCGGGACAGGGGACCAATCAGCCCCAGCATTTT. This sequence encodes CASVPGQGTNQPQHF.

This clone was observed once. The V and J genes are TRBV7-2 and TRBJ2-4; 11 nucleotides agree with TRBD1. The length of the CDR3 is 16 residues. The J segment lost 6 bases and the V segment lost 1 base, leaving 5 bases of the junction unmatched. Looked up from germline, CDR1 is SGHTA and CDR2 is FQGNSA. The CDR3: CASSLGPGQGGNIQYF. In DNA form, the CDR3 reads TGTGCCAGCAGCTTAGGGCCGGGACAGGGGGGAAACATTCAGTACTTC.

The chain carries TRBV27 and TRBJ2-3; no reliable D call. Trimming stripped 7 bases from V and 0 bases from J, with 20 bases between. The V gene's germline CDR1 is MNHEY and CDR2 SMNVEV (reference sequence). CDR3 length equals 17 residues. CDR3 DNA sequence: TGTGCCAGCAACCCATGGTTGGGCGGAGCTAGCACAGATACGCAGTATTTT. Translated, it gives CASNPWLGGASTDTQYF.

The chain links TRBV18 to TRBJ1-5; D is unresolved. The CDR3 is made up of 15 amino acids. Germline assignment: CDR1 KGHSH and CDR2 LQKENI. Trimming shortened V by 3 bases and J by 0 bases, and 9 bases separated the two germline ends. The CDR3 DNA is TGTGCCAGCTCACCGATGGACTCTAGCAATCAGCCCCAGCATTTT. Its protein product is CASSPMDSSNQPQHF.

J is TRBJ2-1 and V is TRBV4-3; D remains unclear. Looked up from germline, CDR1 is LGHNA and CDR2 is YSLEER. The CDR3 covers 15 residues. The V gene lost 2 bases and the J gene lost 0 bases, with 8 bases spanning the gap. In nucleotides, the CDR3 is TGCGCCAGCAGCCAATCAGCCAGCTCCTACAATGAGCAGTTCTTC. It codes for CASSQSASSYNEQFF.

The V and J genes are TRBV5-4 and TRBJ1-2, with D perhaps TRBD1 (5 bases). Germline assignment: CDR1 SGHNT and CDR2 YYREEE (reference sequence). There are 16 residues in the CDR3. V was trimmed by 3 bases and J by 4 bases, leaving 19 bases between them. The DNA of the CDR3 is TGTGCCAGCAGCTCCCCTACAGGTCCCGAGGGCTATGGCTACACCTTC. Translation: CASSSPTGPEGYGYTF. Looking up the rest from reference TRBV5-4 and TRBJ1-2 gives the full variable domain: ETGVTQSPTHLIKTRGQQVTLRCSSQSGHNTVSWYQQALGQGPQFIFQYYREEENGRGNFPPRFSGLQFPNYSSELNVNALELDDSALYLCASSSPTGPEGYGYTFGSGTRLTVV.

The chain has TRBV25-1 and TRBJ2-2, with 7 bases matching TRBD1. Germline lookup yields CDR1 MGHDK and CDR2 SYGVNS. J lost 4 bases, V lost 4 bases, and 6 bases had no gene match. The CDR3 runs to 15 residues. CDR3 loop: CASSARTGTTGELFF. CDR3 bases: TGTGCCAGCAGTGCCCGGACAGGAACCACCGGGGAGCTGTTTTTT.

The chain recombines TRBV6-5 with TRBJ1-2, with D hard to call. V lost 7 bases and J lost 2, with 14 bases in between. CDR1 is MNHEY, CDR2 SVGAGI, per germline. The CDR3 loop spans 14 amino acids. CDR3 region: CASNVGGRNYGYTF. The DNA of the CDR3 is TGTGCCAGCAATGTCGGCGGGCGGAACTATGGCTACACCTTC.